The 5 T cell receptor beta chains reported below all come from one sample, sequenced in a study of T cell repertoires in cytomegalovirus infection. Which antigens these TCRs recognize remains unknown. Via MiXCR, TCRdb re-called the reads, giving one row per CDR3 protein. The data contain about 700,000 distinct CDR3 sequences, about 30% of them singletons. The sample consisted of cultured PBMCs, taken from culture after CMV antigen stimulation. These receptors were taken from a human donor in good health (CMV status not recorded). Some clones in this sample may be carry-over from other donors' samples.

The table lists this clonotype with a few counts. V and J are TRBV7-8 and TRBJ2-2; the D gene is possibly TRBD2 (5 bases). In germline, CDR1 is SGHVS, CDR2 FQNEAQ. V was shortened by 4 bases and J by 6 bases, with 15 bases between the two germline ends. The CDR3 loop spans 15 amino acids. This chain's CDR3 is CASSSSSEWPGELFF. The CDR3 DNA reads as TGTGCCAGCAGCTCTAGCTCAGAGTGGCCCGGGGAGCTGTTTTTT.

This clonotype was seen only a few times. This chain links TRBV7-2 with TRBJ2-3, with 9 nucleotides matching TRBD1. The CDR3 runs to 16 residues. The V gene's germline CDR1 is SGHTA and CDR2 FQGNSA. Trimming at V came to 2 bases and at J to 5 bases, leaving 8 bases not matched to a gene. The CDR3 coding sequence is TGTGCCAGCAGCTTACTCTACAGGGGGCAAGGAGATACGCAGTATTTT. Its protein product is CASSLLYRGQGDTQYF.

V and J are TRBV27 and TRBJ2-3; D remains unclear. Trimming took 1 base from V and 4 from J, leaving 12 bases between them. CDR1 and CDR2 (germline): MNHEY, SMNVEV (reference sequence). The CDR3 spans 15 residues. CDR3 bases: TGTGCCAGCAGTTTATGGGGTATGAGAGCAGATACGCAGTATTTT. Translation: CASSLWGMRADTQYF.

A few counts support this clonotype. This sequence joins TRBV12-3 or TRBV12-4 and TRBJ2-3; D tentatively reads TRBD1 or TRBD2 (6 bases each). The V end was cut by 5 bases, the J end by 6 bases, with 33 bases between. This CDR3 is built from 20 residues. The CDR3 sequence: CASSIRPWGASNELDDTQYF. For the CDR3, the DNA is TGTGCCAGCAGTATCAGACCTTGGGGGGCTTCGAATGAACTGGATGATACGCAGTATTTT.

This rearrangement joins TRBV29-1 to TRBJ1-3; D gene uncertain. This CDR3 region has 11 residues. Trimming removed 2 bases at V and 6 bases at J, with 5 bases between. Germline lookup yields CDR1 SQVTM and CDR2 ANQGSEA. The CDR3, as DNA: TGCAGCGTTGAAAACGCAAACACCATATATTTT. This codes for CSVENANTIYF.